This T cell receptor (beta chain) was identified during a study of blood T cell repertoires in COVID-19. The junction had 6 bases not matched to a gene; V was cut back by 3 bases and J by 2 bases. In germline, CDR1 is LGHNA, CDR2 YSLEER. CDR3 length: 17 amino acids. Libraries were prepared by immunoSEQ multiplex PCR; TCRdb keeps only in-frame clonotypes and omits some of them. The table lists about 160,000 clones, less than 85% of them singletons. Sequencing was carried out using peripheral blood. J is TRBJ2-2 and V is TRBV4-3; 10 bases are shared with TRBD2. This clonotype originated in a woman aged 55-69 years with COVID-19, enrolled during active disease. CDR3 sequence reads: CASSQLGLADNTGELFF. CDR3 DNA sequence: TGCGCCAGCAGCCAGCTAGGACTAGCGGACAACACCGGGGAGCTGTTTTTT.